What follows are 3 T cell receptor beta chains derived from one specimen sequenced in a study of patients and donors after allogeneic stem cell transplantation. MiXCR, applied by TCRdb to the RT-PCR reads, yields one record per CDR3 protein. This sample has about 57,000 distinct CDR3 sequences; roughly 13% occur once, and the top ten carry around 33%. Sequencing was performed on blood, either unsorted or a sorted T cell fraction (not recorded which). Source of these receptors: a human donor who was either an allogeneic HSCT recipient or a stem cell or donor lymphocyte infusion donor (not recorded which). It is not recorded whose cells these are; they may come from a transplant donor.

CDR3 bases: TGTGCCAGCAGCCCAACCACCCCGGGCCCTAATGAAAAACTGTTTTTT. It is translated as CASSPTTPGPNEKLFF. This chain joins TRBV5-5 and TRBJ1-4; D gene uncertain. Germline loops: CDR1 SGHKS, CDR2 YYEKEE (reference sequence). Trimming shortened V by 4 bases and J by 3 bases, and 16 bases separated the two germline ends. The CDR3 loop spans 16 amino acids. The full variable domain, completed using reference TRBV5-5 and TRBJ1-4, is DAGVTQSPTHLIKTRGQQVTLRCSPISGHKSVSWYQQVLGQGPQFIFQYYEKEERGRGNFPDRFSARQFPNYSSELNVNALLLGDSALYLCASSPTTPGPNEKLFFGSGTQLSVL.

This chain connects TRBV27 to TRBJ2-7, with D perhaps TRBD1 (5 bases). This CDR3 comprises 14 residues. Germline V gene data show CDR1 as MNHEY and CDR2 as SMNVEV (reference sequence). The V and J ends lost 6 bases and 0 bases respectively, with 12 bases between them. CDR3 region: CASSLRVSSYEQYF. The CDR3 DNA sequence: TGTGCCAGCAGCCTCAGGGTTAGCTCCTACGAGCAGTACTTC.

This clonotype has a handful of counts. The CDR3 region is CASSLNGNTEAFF. CDR3 nucleotides: TGTGCCAGCAGCCTCAACGGGAACACTGAAGCTTTCTTT. The genes are TRBV9 and TRBJ1-1; D is unresolved. This CDR3 has 13 amino acids. The germline CDR1 and CDR2 sequences are SGDLS and YYNGEE. Trimming took off 4 bases at V and 1 base at J, with 8 bases between the two ends.